These T cell receptor beta chains were read from a single sample in a study of CD8 T cells in ankylosing spondylitis. TCRdb processed the 5' RACE reads anew with MiXCR; each CDR3 protein has one entry. The sample shows approximately 350,000 distinct CDR3 sequences, about 20% of them seen only once. Sequencing used blood, either unsorted or a sorted T cell fraction (not recorded which). The origin of the receptors is a male donor with ankylosing spondylitis or in good health (not recorded which). Each CDR3 is given with its conserved first and last residue. The D gene is left open where the match is weak. Clone sizes are given selectively: once, few, many, or a class where the clone is expanded.

>-|TRBJ2-7|TRBV20-1|-
TGCAGTGCTAGAGCTCTTACACCTCTCTCCTACGAGCAGTACTTC
CSARALTPLSYEQYF
>-|TRBJ2-3|TRBV12-3/TRBV12-4|-
TGTGCCAGCAGTCCCCAAATTGAGGGGGGTAACACAGATACGCAGTATTTT
CASSPQIEGGNTDTQYF
>-|TRBJ2-5|TRBV5-1|few
TGCGCCAGCAGCCCAGCGGACCTGCCCCCCCAAGAGACCCAGTACTTC
CASSPADLPPQETQYF
>-|TRBJ1-6|TRBV15|few
TGTGCCACCAGCAGAGAAGGAATTAGTTCACCCCTCCACTTT
CATSREGISSPLHF
>TRBD2|TRBJ2-2|TRBV12-3/TRBV12-4|-
TGTGCCAGCAGGGGACTAGCGGGGGGATACCACGGGGAGCTGTTTTTT
CASRGLAGGYHGELFF
>-|TRBJ2-1|TRBV12-3/TRBV12-4|many
TGTGCCAGCAGTTCGGGGGATCGGCGGCAGTTCTTC
CASSSGDRRQFF
>TRBD2|TRBJ2-1|TRBV20-1|few
TGCAGTGCTAGAGATTACCTAGCGGGTCACAATGAGCAGTTCTTC
CSARDYLAGHNEQFF
>-|TRBJ2-3|TRBV20-1|-
TGCAGTGCTAGGGGTGAAGATACGCAGTATTTT
CSARGEDTQYF
>TRBD2|TRBJ2-5|TRBV2|once
TGTGCCAGCAGTGTAACTAGCGGGGAGGGCCGAGAGACCCAGTACTTC
CASSVTSGEGRETQYF
>-|TRBJ2-1|TRBV6-4|-
TGTGCCAGCGCACAAGGGGGGTCCCACAATGAGCAGTTCTTC
CASAQGGSHNEQFF
>-|TRBJ2-1|TRBV30|few
TGTGCCTGGAGTGTACATCTTGACAATGAGCAGTTCTTC
CAWSVHLDNEQFF
>-|TRBJ2-7|TRBV12-3/TRBV12-4|few
TGTGCCAGCAGCCCGGACGGCGGCCGGTCCTACGAGCAGTACTTC
CASSPDGGRSYEQYF
>-|TRBJ2-3|TRBV9|many
TGTGCCAGCAGCGTAGCTTCAGATACGCAGTATTTT
CASSVASDTQYF
>-|TRBJ1-5|TRBV7-2|-
TGTGCCAGCAGCTTGGGACGGTATAGCAATCAGCCCCAGCATTTT
CASSLGRYSNQPQHF
>-|TRBJ2-5|TRBV6-2/TRBV6-3|-
TGTGCCAGCAGTTACGAAGGGGTGGCAGAGACCCAGTACTTC
CASSYEGVAETQYF
>-|TRBJ2-2|TRBV29-1|few
TGCAGCGTACGGCGTACGGGCGGGGAGCTGTTTTTT
CSVRRTGGELFF
>TRBD1|TRBJ2-2|TRBV27|few
TGTGCCAGCAGTTTTACAGGGGGCCTCAGCACCGGGGAGCTGTTTTTT
CASSFTGGLSTGELFF
>-|TRBJ2-7|TRBV28|few
TGTGCCAGCTCTTTCGACAGGCCGAGCTCCTACGAGCAGTACTTC
CASSFDRPSSYEQYF
>-|TRBJ2-7|TRBV29-1|-
TGCAGCGTTGACTCTGGGGGTGAAACCTACGAGCAGTACTTC
CSVDSGGETYEQYF
>TRBD1|TRBJ2-7|TRBV27|few
TGTGCCAGCAGTCGAACAGGGGTCTACGAGCAGTACTTC
CASSRTGVYEQYF
>-|TRBJ2-7|TRBV30|few
TGTGCCTGGAGTTACAGGAGCTCCTACGAGCAGTACTTC
CAWSYRSSYEQYF
>-|TRBJ2-5|TRBV5-1|few
TGCGCCAGCAGCTCGGACTCCAAACACGACCGACTCCAAGAGACCCAGTACTTC
CASSSDSKHDRLQETQYF
>-|TRBJ2-7|TRBV20-1|-
TGCAGTGCGGGGTCCTACTTAACCTCCTACGAGCAGTACTTC
CSAGSYLTSYEQYF
>-|TRBJ2-3|TRBV12-3/TRBV12-4|-
TGTGCCAGCAGTTTAACAACCACAGATACGCAGTATTTT
CASSLTTTDTQYF